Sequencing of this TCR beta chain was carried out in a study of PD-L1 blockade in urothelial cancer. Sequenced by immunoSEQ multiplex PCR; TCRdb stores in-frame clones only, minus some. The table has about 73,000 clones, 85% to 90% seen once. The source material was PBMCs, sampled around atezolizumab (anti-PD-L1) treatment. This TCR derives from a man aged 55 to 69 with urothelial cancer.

The CDR3, as DNA: TGTGCCAGCAGTTCCCTGGGGGGGAACACTGAAGCTTTCTTT. As protein: CASSSLGGNTEAFF. The chain employs TRBV28 and TRBJ1-1; a weak D match, TRBD1 (5 bases). The germline V and J ends were trimmed by 4 bases and 1 base, with 10 bases remaining between them. Germline lookup yields CDR1 MDHEN and CDR2 SYDVKM. CDR3 length equals 14 residues.